A selection of T cell receptor beta chains follows, all from one sample in a study of T cells in Graves' hyperthyroidism and ophthalmopathy. TCRdb processed the multiplex PCR reads anew with MiXCR; each CDR3 protein has one entry. The repertoire consists of about 350,000 distinct CDR3 sequences, with approximately 13% occurring once and the leading ten covering 34%. Specimen: blood. The receptors derive from a woman between 35 and 50 years old with Graves' ophthalmopathy. CDR3s include the opening cysteine and the closing phenylalanine or tryptophan. A D gene is named only where the DNA matches it firmly. The size field is filled for only some rows; it gives once, few, many or a size class.

clone_size: NA; j_call: TRBJ2-7; d_call: NA; v_call: TRBV20-1; cdr3_aa: CSTDYSEVYERYF; cdr3_nt: TGCAGCACTGACTATTCGGAAGTGTACGAGCGGTACTTC
clone_size: many; j_call: TRBJ1-6; d_call: NA; v_call: TRBV6-1; cdr3_aa: CASSYGSAVIRGPLHF; cdr3_nt: TGTGCCAGCAGTTACGGTTCAGCAGTGATAAGAGGGCCCCTCCACTTT
clone_size: many; j_call: TRBJ2-7; d_call: NA; v_call: TRBV5-1; cdr3_aa: CASNQADYEQYF; cdr3_nt: TGCGCCAGCAATCAAGCGGACTACGAGCAGTACTTC
clone_size: NA; j_call: TRBJ1-5; d_call: NA; v_call: TRBV7-2; cdr3_aa: CASSIGLVSNQPQHF; cdr3_nt: TGTGCCAGCAGCATAGGCCTGGTTAGCAATCAGCCCCAGCATTTT
clone_size: many; j_call: TRBJ1-2; d_call: NA; v_call: TRBV2; cdr3_aa: CASTGGDYGYTF; cdr3_nt: TGTGCCAGCACTGGGGGGGACTATGGCTACACCTTC
clone_size: many; j_call: TRBJ2-1; d_call: NA; v_call: TRBV6-1; cdr3_aa: CASNRGVPEGLNEQFF; cdr3_nt: TGTGCCAGCAATCGAGGGGTCCCGGAGGGGCTCAATGAGCAGTTCTTC
clone_size: NA; j_call: TRBJ2-2; d_call: TRBD2; v_call: TRBV12-3/TRBV12-4; cdr3_aa: CASSSGGTRGAGELFF; cdr3_nt: TGTGCCAGCAGTTCTGGAGGGACTAGGGGTGCCGGGGAGCTGTTTTTT
clone_size: many; j_call: TRBJ2-5; d_call: NA; v_call: TRBV28; cdr3_aa: CASRSNILRKTQYF; cdr3_nt: TGTGCCAGCAGATCTAATATCCTCAGAAAGACCCAGTACTTC
clone_size: NA; j_call: TRBJ2-1; d_call: NA; v_call: TRBV2; cdr3_aa: CASSDGGNSPYNEQFF; cdr3_nt: TGTGCCAGCAGTGATGGAGGGAACTCCCCCTACAATGAGCAGTTCTTC
clone_size: many; j_call: TRBJ2-1; d_call: TRBD2; v_call: TRBV27; cdr3_aa: CASSSLLRLAGMNNEQFF; cdr3_nt: TGTGCCAGCAGTTCCCTTCTACGACTAGCGGGGATGAACAATGAGCAGTTCTTC
clone_size: NA; j_call: TRBJ1-1; d_call: NA; v_call: TRBV19; cdr3_aa: CASSPRTDNTEAFF; cdr3_nt: TGTGCCAGTAGTCCCCGGACAGATAACACTGAAGCTTTCTTT
clone_size: NA; j_call: TRBJ2-1; d_call: TRBD2; v_call: TRBV6-5; cdr3_aa: CASSYSPSGRDNEQFF; cdr3_nt: TGTGCCAGCAGTTACTCACCGTCCGGGAGGGATAATGAGCAGTTCTTC
clone_size: few; j_call: TRBJ2-2; d_call: NA; v_call: TRBV28; cdr3_aa: CASRRATGELFF; cdr3_nt: TGTGCCAGCAGACGGGCGACCGGGGAGCTGTTTTTT
clone_size: many; j_call: TRBJ2-7; d_call: NA; v_call: TRBV29-1; cdr3_aa: CSVEGPTAGPYEQYF; cdr3_nt: TGCAGCGTTGAAGGCCCCACAGCGGGTCCCTACGAGCAGTACTTC
clone_size: many; j_call: TRBJ2-7; d_call: NA; v_call: TRBV7-2; cdr3_aa: CASSSGTYLAYEQYF; cdr3_nt: TGTGCCAGCAGCTCCGGGACTTACCTCGCCTACGAGCAGTACTTC
clone_size: few; j_call: TRBJ1-2; d_call: NA; v_call: TRBV19; cdr3_aa: CAISGDYGYTF; cdr3_nt: TGTGCCATCTCGGGGGACTATGGCTACACCTTC
clone_size: many; j_call: TRBJ2-2; d_call: TRBD2; v_call: TRBV12-3/TRBV12-4; cdr3_aa: CASSLWLAVNTGELFF; cdr3_nt: TGTGCCAGCAGTTTGTGGCTAGCGGTAAACACCGGGGAGCTGTTTTTT
clone_size: many; j_call: TRBJ1-2; d_call: TRBD1; v_call: TRBV10-3; cdr3_aa: CAIRGGKGDGYTF; cdr3_nt: TGTGCCATCAGAGGGGGCAAAGGCGATGGCTACACCTTC
clone_size: few; j_call: TRBJ1-6; d_call: NA; v_call: TRBV5-6; cdr3_aa: CASSLGPNFLNSPLHF; cdr3_nt: TGTGCCAGCAGCTTGGGCCCGAATTTCCTAAATTCACCCCTCCACTTT
clone_size: NA; j_call: TRBJ2-5; d_call: NA; v_call: TRBV5-4; cdr3_aa: CASSGGTVELQETQYF; cdr3_nt: TGTGCCAGCAGTGGGGGGACGGTCGAACTACAAGAGACCCAGTACTTC
clone_size: NA; j_call: TRBJ2-7; d_call: TRBD1; v_call: TRBV7-9; cdr3_aa: CASSLPGGTGGGYEQYF; cdr3_nt: TGTGCCAGCAGCTTACCAGGCGGGACAGGGGGAGGCTACGAGCAGTACTTC
clone_size: NA; j_call: TRBJ2-2; d_call: TRBD1; v_call: TRBV6-1; cdr3_aa: CASSGSQGAGGTGELFF; cdr3_nt: TGTGCCAGCAGTGGCTCGCAGGGGGCCGGCGGTACCGGGGAGCTGTTTTTT
clone_size: NA; j_call: TRBJ2-3; d_call: NA; v_call: TRBV7-2; cdr3_aa: CASSLGINRNTDTQYF; cdr3_nt: TGTGCCAGCAGCTTAGGGATAAACAGGAACACAGATACGCAGTATTTT
clone_size: NA; j_call: TRBJ1-6; d_call: TRBD1; v_call: TRBV6-2/TRBV6-3; cdr3_aa: CASSYSWTGGDSPLHF; cdr3_nt: TGTGCCAGCAGTTACTCCTGGACAGGGGGCGATTCACCCCTCCACTTT
clone_size: many; j_call: TRBJ2-7; d_call: TRBD1; v_call: TRBV7-2; cdr3_aa: CASSLSGTGSYEQYF; cdr3_nt: TGTGCCAGCAGCTTAAGCGGGACAGGGTCGTACGAGCAGTACTTC
clone_size: NA; j_call: TRBJ2-1; d_call: TRBD2; v_call: TRBV7-9; cdr3_aa: CASSSRAGPYNEQFF; cdr3_nt: TGTGCCAGCAGCTCGCGAGCGGGACCCTACAATGAGCAGTTCTTC
clone_size: NA; j_call: TRBJ2-7; d_call: NA; v_call: TRBV5-1; cdr3_aa: CASSLKGSADEQYF; cdr3_nt: TGCGCCAGCAGCTTGAAGGGTTCGGCGGACGAGCAGTACTTC
clone_size: few; j_call: TRBJ2-5; d_call: NA; v_call: TRBV7-9; cdr3_aa: CASSPKGVSQETQYF; cdr3_nt: TGTGCCAGCAGCCCCAAGGGGGTTAGCCAAGAGACCCAGTACTTC